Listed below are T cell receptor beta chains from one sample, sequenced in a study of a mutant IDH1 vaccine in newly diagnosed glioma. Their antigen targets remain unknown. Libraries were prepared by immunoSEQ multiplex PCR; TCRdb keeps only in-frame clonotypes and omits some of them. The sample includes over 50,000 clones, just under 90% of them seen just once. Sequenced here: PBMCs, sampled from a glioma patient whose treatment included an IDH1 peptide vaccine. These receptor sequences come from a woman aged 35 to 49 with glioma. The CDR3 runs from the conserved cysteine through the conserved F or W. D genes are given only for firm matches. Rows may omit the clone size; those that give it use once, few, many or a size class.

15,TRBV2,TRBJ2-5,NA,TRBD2,TGTGCCAGCAGTGCTCTAGCGGGGAAACAAGAGACCCAGTACTTC,CASSALAGKQETQYF
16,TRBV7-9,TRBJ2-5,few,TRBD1,TGTGCCAGCAGCTATACACCCGGGACAGCACAAGAGACCCAGTACTTC,CASSYTPGTAQETQYF
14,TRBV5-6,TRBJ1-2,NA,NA,TGTGCCAGCAGCTTGGGACAGGTGAACTATGGCTACACCTTC,CASSLGQVNYGYTF
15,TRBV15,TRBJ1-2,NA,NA,TGTGCCACCAGCACCGAGCGAGGCGGAGGCTATGGCTACACCTTC,CATSTERGGGYGYTF
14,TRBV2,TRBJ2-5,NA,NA,TGTGCCAGCAGATCCACAGGAATCAGGGAGACCCAGTACTTC,CASRSTGIRETQYF
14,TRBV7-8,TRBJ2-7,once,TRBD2,TGTGCCAGCAGCTGGGGACTAGCGGTAGGGGAGCAGTACTTC,CASSWGLAVGEQYF
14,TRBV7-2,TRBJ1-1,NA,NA,TGTGCCAGCAGTCGAAACGGACAGAACACTGAAGCTTTCTTT,CASSRNGQNTEAFF
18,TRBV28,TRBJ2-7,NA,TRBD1,TGTGCCAGCAGTTTATTTGGGGGAGGAGGGACAGGGCTTGGCGAGCAGTACTTC,CASSLFGGGGTGLGEQYF
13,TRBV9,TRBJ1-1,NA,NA,TGTGCCAGCAGCTTGGGATTGGGCACTGAAGCTTTCTTT,CASSLGLGTEAFF
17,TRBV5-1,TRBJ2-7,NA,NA,TGCGCCAGCAGCTCGTCGCCACCGTTGGGGGAGACCTACGAGCAGTACTTC,CASSSSPPLGETYEQYF
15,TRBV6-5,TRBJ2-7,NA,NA,TGTGCCAGCAGTTACGGGGACTCGCGCTCCTACGAGCAGTACTTC,CASSYGDSRSYEQYF
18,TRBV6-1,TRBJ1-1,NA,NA,TGTGCCAGCAGTGAAAACCCCGGGAGGGGCCGCATGAACACTGAAGCTTTCTTT,CASSENPGRGRMNTEAFF
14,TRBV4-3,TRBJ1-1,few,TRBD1,TGCGCCAGCAGCCAAGATACAGGGGGGGCGGAAGCTTTCTTT,CASSQDTGGAEAFF
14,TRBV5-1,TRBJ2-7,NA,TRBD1,TGCGCCAGCAGCTTTGGGACAGGAGCCTACGAGCAGTACTTC,CASSFGTGAYEQYF
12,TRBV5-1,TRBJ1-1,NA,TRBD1,TGCGCCAGCAGCTCGGGACAGGGTGAAGCTTTCTTT,CASSSGQGEAFF
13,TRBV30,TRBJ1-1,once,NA,TGTGCCTGGACCGATCCGAGGGGCACTGAAGCTTTCTTT,CAWTDPRGTEAFF
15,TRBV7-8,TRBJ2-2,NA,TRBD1,TGTGCCAGCAGCTTCACGACAGGGGACACCGGGGAGCTGTTTTTT,CASSFTTGDTGELFF
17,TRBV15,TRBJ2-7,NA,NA,TGTGCCACCAGCAGCCAAGATTGGCAGGGAGCCCTTTACGAGCAGTACTTC,CATSSQDWQGALYEQYF
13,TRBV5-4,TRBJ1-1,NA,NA,TGTGCCAGCAGATCGGGCCCCGAGGCTGAAGCTTTCTTT,CASRSGPEAEAFF
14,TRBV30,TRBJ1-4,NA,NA,TGTGCCTGGAGTCCCGGGGTGTTTAATGAAAAACTGTTTTTT,CAWSPGVFNEKLFF
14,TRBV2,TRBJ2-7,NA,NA,TGTGCCAGCAGCGTGCCTCAGGGTGGTCGAGAGCAGTACTTC,CASSVPQGGREQYF
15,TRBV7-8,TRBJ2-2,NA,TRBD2,TGTGCCAGCAGCCAGCGGGGGCAACGCACCGGGGAGCTGTTTTTT,CASSQRGQRTGELFF
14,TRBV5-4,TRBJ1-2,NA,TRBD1,TGTGCCAGCAGCTTGGGGACAGGGTTCTATGGCTACACCTTC,CASSLGTGFYGYTF
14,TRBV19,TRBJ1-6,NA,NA,TGTGCCAGTAGTATTCGGGCGGGAAATTCACCCCTCCACTTT,CASSIRAGNSPLHF
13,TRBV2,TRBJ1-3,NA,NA,TGTGCCAGCACAGAGACACAACGAAACACCATATATTTT,CASTETQRNTIYF
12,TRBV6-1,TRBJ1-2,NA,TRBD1,TGTGCTGCCGGGACAGGGAACTATGGCTACACCTTC,CAAGTGNYGYTF
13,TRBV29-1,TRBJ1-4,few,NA,TGCAGCGTTGCCCTGGACAGTAATGAAAAACTGTTTTTT,CSVALDSNEKLFF
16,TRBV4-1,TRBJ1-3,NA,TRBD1,TGCGCCAGCAGCCCGGACAGGGTTTTTTCTGGAAACACCATATATTTT,CASSPDRVFSGNTIYF
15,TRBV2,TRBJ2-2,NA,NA,TGTGCCAGCAGTGTAGGGGGCGGGGGCACCGGGGAGCTGTTTTTT,CASSVGGGGTGELFF
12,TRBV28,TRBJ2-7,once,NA,TGTGCCAGCAGCTTGGTGAGGTACGAGCAGTACTTC,CASSLVRYEQYF
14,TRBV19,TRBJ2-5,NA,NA,TGTGCCAGTAGTATACCCGGGTCTCCAGAGACCCAGTACTTC,CASSIPGSPETQYF
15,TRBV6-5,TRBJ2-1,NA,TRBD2,TGTGCCAGCAGTTTGAACGGACTAGCGAACAATGAGCAGTTCTTC,CASSLNGLANNEQFF
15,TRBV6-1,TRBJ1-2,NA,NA,TGTGCCAGCAGAGGTGGCGGGACCACTAACTATGGCTACACCTTC,CASRGGGTTNYGYTF
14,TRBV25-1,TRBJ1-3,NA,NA,TGTGCCAGCAGGGGACAAGGGACCGGAAACACCATATATTTT,CASRGQGTGNTIYF
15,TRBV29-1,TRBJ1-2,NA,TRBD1,TGCAGCGTAAGACAGGGGCTTGAAGGCGGCTATGGCTACACCTTC,CSVRQGLEGGYGYTF
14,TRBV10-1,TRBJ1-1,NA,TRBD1,TGCGCCAGCAGTGCGGACAGGGCATCTGGGGAAGCTTTCTTT,CASSADRASGEAFF
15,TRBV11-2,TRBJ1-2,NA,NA,TGTGCCAGCAGCTTAGATTTCGGAGCTAACTATGGCTACACCTTC,CASSLDFGANYGYTF